The text below deals with one T cell receptor (beta chain). Its target is not known. Germline CDR1 is SGHKS and CDR2 is YYEKEE (reference sequence). V was clipped by 0 bases and J by 4 bases, with 10 bases between them. The CDR3 consists of 14 residues. TCRdb re-called the RT-PCR reads with MiXCR, one entry per CDR3 protein. The sample lists over 400,000 distinct CDR3 sequences, about 10% occurring once. The sample comes from a study of response to subunit inactivated influenza vaccine. General study results and limits: Only a handful of new T cells, the authors suggested, are recruited with each seasonal influenza vaccination.

The chain has TRBV5-5 and TRBJ1-1; D perhaps matches TRBD1 (5 bases). The material sequenced was PBMCs from blood, taken roughly 45 days after vaccination. The TCR comes from a man aged 50 or older who received an inactivated influenza vaccine. CDR3 in amino acids: CASSLVREITEAFF. CDR3 in DNA: TGTGCCAGCAGCTTGGTCAGGGAGATCACTGAAGCTTTCTTT.